The clone carrying this T cell receptor beta chain was seen at least ten times. One entry per CDR3 protein results from TCRdb running MiXCR on the 5' RACE reads. The sample holds 400,000 or so distinct CDR3 sequences, roughly a sixth seen once. The data stem from a study of T cells after yellow fever vaccination. This CDR3 has 13 residues. Germline CDR1 MGHDK, CDR2 SYGVNS. Losses at the gene ends were 6 bases for V and 4 bases for J; bases not matched to a gene: 1. V gene TRBV25-1 combines with J gene TRBJ1-1, with 11 bases matching TRBD1. The sequence derives from a man aged 18 to 30 who received the YFV17D yellow fever vaccine. Material: PBMCs, obtained before the yellow fever booster vaccination. CDR3 loop: CASRGTGGTEAFF. Written as DNA, the CDR3 is TGTGCCAGCAGGGGGACAGGGGGCACTGAAGCTTTCTTT.